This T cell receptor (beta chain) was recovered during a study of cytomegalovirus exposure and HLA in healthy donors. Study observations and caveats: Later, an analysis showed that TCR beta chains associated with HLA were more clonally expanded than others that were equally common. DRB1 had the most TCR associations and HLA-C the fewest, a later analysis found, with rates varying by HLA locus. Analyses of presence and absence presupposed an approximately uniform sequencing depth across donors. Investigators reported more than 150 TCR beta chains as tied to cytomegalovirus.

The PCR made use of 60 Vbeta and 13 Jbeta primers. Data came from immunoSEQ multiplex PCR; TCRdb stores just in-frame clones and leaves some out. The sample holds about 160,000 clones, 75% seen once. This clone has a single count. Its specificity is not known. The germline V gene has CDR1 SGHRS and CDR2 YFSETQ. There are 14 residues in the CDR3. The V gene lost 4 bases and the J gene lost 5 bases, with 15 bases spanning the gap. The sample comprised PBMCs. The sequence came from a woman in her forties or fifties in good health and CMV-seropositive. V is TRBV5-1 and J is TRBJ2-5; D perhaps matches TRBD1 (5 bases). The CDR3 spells CASSPWGAGETQYF. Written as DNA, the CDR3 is TGCGCCAGCAGCCCGTGGGGCGCAGGGGAGACCCAGTACTTC.